This T cell receptor (beta chain) was documented in a study of cytomegalovirus exposure and HLA in healthy donors. It was with 60 Vbeta and 13 Jbeta primers that the PCR ran. TCRdb keeps only in-frame clones here, not all; method: immunoSEQ multiplex PCR. The sample gives about 170,000 clones, about 79% of which show up once; 0.65% to 0.85% is in the top ten. With respect to this clone: Its specificity is not known.

Findings and limits, study-wide: Most of the TCR beta V segments (in an earlier analysis) were productive either about 87% or about 30% of the time.

V was clipped by 3 bases and J by 2 bases, with 15 bases between them. There are 16 residues in the CDR3. Germline lookup yields CDR1 SGHAT and CDR2 FQDESV (reference sequence). Material: PBMCs. The source is a female donor in good health and CMV-seronegative. The V gene is TRBV11-1, the J gene TRBJ2-3, with D perhaps TRBD2 (6 bases). CDR3 bases: TGTGCCAGCAGCTTGGGAGGACGGGGATACACAGATACGCAGTATTTT. Translated, it gives CASSLGGRGYTDTQYF.